A single sample is the source of the 21 T cell receptor beta chains below, sequenced in a study of metastatic and nonmetastatic thyroid tumors. TCRdb re-called clones via MiXCR from the PCR reads. The table records 26,000 or so clones, around 16% of them present only once. Thyroid surgery took place with no prior treatment in any patient. Sequencing used blood. These TCRs come from a female donor with papillary thyroid cancer or a benign thyroid nodule (not recorded which). Some clones in this sample may be carry-over from other donors' samples.

This clone was counted many times. This rearrangement joins TRBV19 to TRBJ1-4, with unresolved D. The CDR3 runs to 12 residues. With 5 bases removed from V and 11 bases from J, the gap between germline ends came to 12 bases. Germline V gene data show CDR1 as LNHDA and CDR2 as SQIVND (reference sequence). The CDR3 reads CASSPPGSKLFF. The DNA for the CDR3 is TGTGCCAGTAGTCCCCCCGGCAGCAAACTGTTTTTT.

This clone was seen at least ten times. This chain connects TRBV30 to TRBJ2-7; tentative D call: TRBD2 (6 bases). The CDR3 runs to 16 residues. From germline, CDR1 is GTSNPN and CDR2 SVGIG (reference sequence). V was trimmed by 1 base and J by 1 base, leaving 17 bases between them. CDR3 DNA sequence: TGTGCCTGGAGTGGCCACCAGGTGGGGGGTTCCTACGAGCAGTACTTC. Protein sequence: CAWSGHQVGGSYEQYF.

In this sample, this clone turned up many times. The V and J genes are TRBV5-6 and TRBJ2-3, with no clear D. The V end lost 3 bases, the J end lost 2 bases, and 10 bases lay between the germline ends. In germline, CDR1 is SGHDT, CDR2 YYEEEE. This CDR3 contains 14 residues. CDR3: CASSWMSDTDTQYF. The CDR3 DNA sequence: TGTGCCAGCAGCTGGATGTCGGACACAGATACGCAGTATTTT.

The chain combines TRBV13 with TRBJ2-1; 9 nucleotides match TRBD1. The CDR3 totals 11 residues. Trimming removed 3 bases from V and 15 bases from J; junction bases left unmatched: 3. Germline values: CDR1 PRHDT, CDR2 FYEKMQ (reference sequence). This CDR3 reads CASSLGQGPFF. CDR3 DNA sequence: TGTGCCAGCAGCTTGGGACAGGGTCCGTTCTTC. Using reference TRBV13 and TRBJ2-1 for the parts outside the CDR3, the full variable domain is AAGVIQSPRHLIKEKRETATLKCYPIPRHDTVYWYQQGPGQDPQFLISFYEKMQSDKGSIPDRFSAQQFSDYHSELNMSSLELGDSALYFCASSLGQGPFFGPGTRLTVL.

This clone was detected many times. The chain combines TRBV29-1 with TRBJ1-4, with a possible D match to TRBD1 (5 bases). The CDR3 is 16 residues long. V was cut by 6 bases and J by 3 bases, with 20 bases left in between. The germline gives CDR1 SQVTM, CDR2 ANQGSEA. DNA of the CDR3: TGCAGCGTGGCTGCAGTCGGGACGCGGGCTAATGAAAAACTGTTTTTT. Residues: CSVAAVGTRANEKLFF. Full variable domain (missing parts from reference TRBV29-1 and TRBJ1-4): SAVISQKPSRDICQRGTSLTIQCQVDSQVTMMFWYRQQPGQSLTLIATANQGSEATYESGFVIDKFPISRPNLTFSTLTVSNMSPEDSSIYLCSVAAVGTRANEKLFFGSGTQLSVL.

This clone was counted many times. Without the conserved terminal phenylalanine or tryptophan, this CDR3 likely stems from a read error. V gene TRBV24-1 combines with J gene TRBJ2-7; TRBD1 aligns across 7 bases. V shed 9 bases and J 3 bases; nucleotides not matched to a gene: 19. This CDR3 has 17 amino acids. The germline V gene has CDR1 KGHDR and CDR2 SFDVKD. DNA for the CDR3: TGTGCCACCGGGGCCCTTACAGGGGTGCGACTACACTACGAGCAGTACCTC. Encoded protein: CATGALTGVRLHYEQYL.

This clone was counted many times. CDR3 DNA sequence: TGTGCCAGCAGCCAGACAGGGAGGGACACTGAAGCTTTCTTT. Protein sequence: CASSQTGRDTEAFF. The rearrangement uses TRBV3-1 and TRBJ1-1, with 7 bases matching TRBD1. CDR1 and CDR2 from the germline V gene are LGHDT and YNNKEL (reference sequence). V shed 3 bases, J shed 3 bases, and the junction held 4 bases outside the gene matches. This CDR3 region has 14 residues.

By frequency in the sample, this clone is medium-sized. The genes are TRBV28 and TRBJ1-6; 10 bases align to TRBD1. After removal of 2 bases from V and 9 bases from J, the junction contained 7 bases not matched to a gene. Germline CDR1 reads MDHEN; CDR2 reads SYDVKM. This CDR3 is built from 16 residues. The CDR3 DNA is TGTGCCAGCAGTTTAGGGGACAGGGGATTTGGTTCACCCCTCCACTTT. Amino acid sequence: CASSLGDRGFGSPLHF.

This clone was counted at least ten times. The chain combines TRBV5-1 with TRBJ2-5; D uncertain. Germline V gene sequence: CDR1 SGHRS, CDR2 YFSETQ. V lost 9 bases, J lost 2 bases, and 11 bases lay in between. The CDR3 sequence is 12 residues long. The CDR3 sequence is CATLVEQETQYF. For the CDR3, the DNA is TGCGCCACCCTTGTCGAACAAGAGACCCAGTACTTC. The full variable domain, rest sourced from reference TRBV5-1 and TRBJ2-5, is KAGVTQTPRYLIKTRGQQVTLSCSPISGHRSVSWYQQTPGQGLQFLFEYFSETQRNKGNFPGRFSGRQFSNSRSEMNVSTLELGDSALYLCATLVEQETQYFGPGTRLLVL.

This clone turned up a few times. An end of the junction does not agree with germline; a read error may underlie this. The chain recombines TRBV2 with TRBJ2-5; the D is unclear. The CDR3 covers 12 residues. In germline, CDR1 is SNHLY, CDR2 FYNNEI. CDR3 nucleotide sequence: TGTGCCAGCAGTGTAGGGCAAGAGACCCAATACTTC. Protein product: CASSVGQETQYF.

On this clone itself: This CDR3 fails to terminate in the conserved phenylalanine or tryptophan, so it likely reflects a read error. The chain couples TRBV11-2 to TRBJ2-7; D remains ambiguous. V was clipped by 2 bases and J by 6 bases, with 5 bases between them. CDR3 length: 11 amino acids. Germline-derived CDR1 and CDR2 are SGHAT and FQNNGV. CDR3 amino acids: CASSLSGEQYL. In DNA form, the CDR3 reads TGTGCCAGCAGCTTATCGGGCGAGCAGTACCTC.

Only a few counts were recorded for this clone. The rearrangement joins TRBV6-2 or TRBV6-3 to TRBJ1-1; D is unclear. V was shortened by 0 bases and J by 1 base, with 6 bases between the two germline ends. This CDR3 region has 14 residues. Germline-derived CDR1 and CDR2 are MNHEY and SVGEGT. In nucleotides, the CDR3 is TGTGCCAGCAGTTACTCCAACCAGAACACTGAAGCTTTCTTT. Protein sequence: CASSYSNQNTEAFF.

The table lists this clone with many counts. V is TRBV2 and J is TRBJ1-3, with D maybe TRBD1 (5 bases). Germline lookup yields CDR1 SNHLY and CDR2 FYNNEI. V lost 3 bases and J 3 bases, leaving 6 bases between the germline ends. CDR3 length: 13 amino acids. This CDR3 reads CASSDGGGNTIYF. The CDR3 nucleotides read TGTGCCAGCAGTGATGGGGGTGGAAACACCATATATTTT.

This clone appeared many times. The chain employs TRBV9 and TRBJ2-7; D remains ambiguous. Germline V gene lookup returns CDR1 SGDLS and CDR2 YYNGEE. Trimming left V 0 bases short and J 7 bases short, with 11 bases between. There are 13 residues in the CDR3. CDR3 in DNA: TGTGCCAGCAGCGTAGTCCCTCTGGGGGAGCAGTACTTC. This encodes CASSVVPLGEQYF.

On this clone itself: A much larger clonotype is one base distant, so this may be a read error. This chain joins TRBV4-2 and TRBJ2-3; D may be TRBD2 (5 bases). Germline CDR1 is LGHNA and CDR2 is YNFKEQ. V lost 4 bases, J lost 1 base, and 18 bases lay in between. The CDR3 runs to 17 residues. CDR3 DNA: TGTGCCAGCAGCCCGGTTATTACGGGGTGGGGCACAGATACGCAGTATTTT. This codes for CASSPVITGWGTDTQYF.

On this clone itself: At one of its ends the junction is not consistent with the germline gene, which may arise from a read error. V usage is TRBV11-2 and J usage is TRBJ1-1; no definite D call. The CDR3 consists of 13 residues. Germline CDR1 reads SGHAT; CDR2 reads FQNNGV. CDR3 loop: CASRLDLGTEAFF. CDR3 coding DNA: TGTGCCAGCAGATTAGATTTGGGCACTGAAGCTTTCTTT. Complete variable domain (other parts from reference TRBV11-2 and TRBJ1-1): EAGVAQSPRYKIIEKRQSVAFWCNPISGHATLYWYQQILGQGPKLLIQFQNNGVVDDSQLPKDRFSAERLKGVDSTLKIQPAKLEDSAVYLCASRLDLGTEAFFGQGTRLTVV.

This clone was counted at least ten times. The rearrangement links TRBV20-1 to TRBJ1-5; D not resolved. The germline CDR1 and CDR2 sequences are DFQATT and SNEGSKA (reference sequence). Trimming took off 3 bases at V and 3 bases at J, with 18 bases between the two ends. The CDR3 has 16 residues. CDR3 in amino acids: CSASHGWYLANQPQHF. The CDR3 DNA sequence: TGCAGTGCTAGTCATGGGTGGTATCTTGCCAATCAGCCCCAGCATTTT.

Remarks on this clone: Mismatch with germline at one junction end may stem from a read error. The chain combines TRBV2 with TRBJ1-6; D not resolved. The CDR3 length is 14 residues. CDR1 and CDR2 from the germline V gene are SNHLY and FYNNEI. The CDR3 here is CANHGVVHNSPLHF. The DNA of the CDR3 is TGTGCCAATCATGGGGTGGTTCATAATTCACCCCTACACTTT.

This clone was counted at least ten times. The chain carries TRBV20-1 and TRBJ1-5, with D unclear. With 4 bases removed from V and 2 bases from J, the gap between germline ends came to 12 bases. Germline V lookup: CDR1 DFQATT, CDR2 SNEGSKA (reference sequence). This CDR3 spans 14 amino acids. The CDR3 here is CSAIWGYGNQPQHF. The CDR3 bases are TGCAGTGCTATCTGGGGTTATGGCAATCAGCCCCAGCATTTT.

The CDR3 bases are TGTGCCAGCAGCTTTGGGTTAGAGCAGCCCCAGCATTTT. Amino acid sequence: CASSFGLEQPQHF. The rearrangement links TRBV11-2 to TRBJ1-5; D remains ambiguous. Germline V CDR1 and CDR2: SGHAT, FQNNGV. There are 13 residues in the CDR3. V was shortened by 3 bases and J by 7 bases, with 10 bases between the two germline ends.

The chain has TRBV20-1 and TRBJ2-7; 16 nucleotides agree with TRBD2. CDR1 DFQATT and CDR2 SNEGSKA come from the germline V gene (reference sequence). Germline trimming cut 6 bases from V and 2 bases from J; bases unmatched to any gene: 4. The CDR3 has 15 residues. DNA for the CDR3: TGCAGTGCGGTGGGACTAGCGGGAGGGCCCTACGAGCAGTACTTC. The encoded protein is CSAVGLAGGPYEQYF.